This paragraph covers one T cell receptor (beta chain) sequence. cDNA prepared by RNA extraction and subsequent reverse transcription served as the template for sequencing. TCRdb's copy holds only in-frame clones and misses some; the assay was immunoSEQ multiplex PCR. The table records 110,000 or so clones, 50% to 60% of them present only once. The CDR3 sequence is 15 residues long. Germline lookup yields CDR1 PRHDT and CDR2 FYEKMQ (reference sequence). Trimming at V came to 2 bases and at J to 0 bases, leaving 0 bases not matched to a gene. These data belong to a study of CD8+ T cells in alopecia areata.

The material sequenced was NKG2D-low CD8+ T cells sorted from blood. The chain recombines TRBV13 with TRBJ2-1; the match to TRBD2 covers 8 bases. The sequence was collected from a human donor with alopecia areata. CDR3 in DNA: TGTGCCAGCAGCTTAAGCGGGAGCTCCTACAATGAGCAGTTCTTC. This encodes CASSLSGSSYNEQFF.